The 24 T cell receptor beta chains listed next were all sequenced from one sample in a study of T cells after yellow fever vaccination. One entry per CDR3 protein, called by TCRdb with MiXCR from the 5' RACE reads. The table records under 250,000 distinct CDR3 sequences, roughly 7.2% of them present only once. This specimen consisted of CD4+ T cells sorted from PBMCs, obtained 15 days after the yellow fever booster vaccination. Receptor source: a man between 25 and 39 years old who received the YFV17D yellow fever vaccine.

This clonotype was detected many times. The CDR3 bases are TGTGCCAGCTCACCGGACTCCGATACGCAGTATTTT. The encoded protein is CASSPDSDTQYF. The chain couples TRBV18 to TRBJ2-3; a possible D gene is TRBD2 (5 bases). The CDR3 runs 12 residues. The V gene's germline CDR1 is KGHSH and CDR2 LQKENI. Deletions cut 3 bases from V and 6 bases from J, with 7 bases between.

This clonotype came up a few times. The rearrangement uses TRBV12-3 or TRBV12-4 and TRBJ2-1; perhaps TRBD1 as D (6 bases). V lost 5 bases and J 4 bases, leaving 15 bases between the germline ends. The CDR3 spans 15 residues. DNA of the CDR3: TGTGCCAGCAGTGGCGGACAGCTCAATTACAATGAGCAGTTCTTC. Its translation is CASSGGQLNYNEQFF.

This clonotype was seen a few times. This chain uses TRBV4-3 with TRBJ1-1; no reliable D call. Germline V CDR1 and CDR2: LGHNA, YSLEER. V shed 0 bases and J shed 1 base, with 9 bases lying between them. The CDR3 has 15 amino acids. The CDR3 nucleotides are TGCGCCAGCAGCCAAGAGCATATTGGGAACACTGAAGCTTTCTTT. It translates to CASSQEHIGNTEAFF.

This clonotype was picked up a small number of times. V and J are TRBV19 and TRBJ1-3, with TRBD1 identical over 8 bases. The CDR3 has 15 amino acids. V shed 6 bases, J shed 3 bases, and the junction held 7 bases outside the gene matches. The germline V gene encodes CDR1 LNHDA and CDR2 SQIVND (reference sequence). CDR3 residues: CASSRPGQGGNTIYF. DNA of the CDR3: TGTGCCAGTAGCCGACCAGGACAGGGTGGAAACACCATATATTTT.

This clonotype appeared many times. CDR3 nucleotides: TGTGCCAGCTCACCCCTTGGCGGGAGGGCCTACAATGAGCAGTTCTTC. Residues: CASSPLGGRAYNEQFF. The chain is built from TRBV18 and TRBJ2-1, with TRBD2 matching 9 bases. The germline V gene has CDR1 KGHSH and CDR2 LQKENI. Trimming at V came to 3 bases and at J to 2 bases, leaving 5 bases not matched to a gene. CDR3 length: 16 amino acids. The full variable domain, in which reference TRBV18 and TRBJ2-1 provide the parts outside the CDR3, is NAGVMQNPRHLVRRRGQEARLRCSPMKGHSHVYWYRQLPEEGLKFMVYLQKENIIDESGMPKERFSAEFPKEGPSILRIQQVVRGDSAAYFCASSPLGGRAYNEQFFGPGTRLTVL.

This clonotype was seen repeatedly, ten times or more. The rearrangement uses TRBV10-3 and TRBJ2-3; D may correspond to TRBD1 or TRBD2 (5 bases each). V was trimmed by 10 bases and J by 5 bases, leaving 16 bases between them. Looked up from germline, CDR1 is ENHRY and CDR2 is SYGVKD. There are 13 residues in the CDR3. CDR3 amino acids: CATLGPRGDTQYF. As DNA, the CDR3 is TGTGCCACCTTGGGACCAAGGGGAGATACGCAGTATTTT.

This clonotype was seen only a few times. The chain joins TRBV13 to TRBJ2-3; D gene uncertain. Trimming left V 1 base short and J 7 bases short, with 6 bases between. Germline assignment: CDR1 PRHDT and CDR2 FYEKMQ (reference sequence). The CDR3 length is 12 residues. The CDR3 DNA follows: TGTGCCAGCAGCTTAGTAGGGTATACGCAGTATTTT. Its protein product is CASSLVGYTQYF.

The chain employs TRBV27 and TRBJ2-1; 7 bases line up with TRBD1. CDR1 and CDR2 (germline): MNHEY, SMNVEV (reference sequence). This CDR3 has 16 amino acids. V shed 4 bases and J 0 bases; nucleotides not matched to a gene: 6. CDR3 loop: CASSSDRVHSYNEQFF. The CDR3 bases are TGTGCCAGCAGTTCCGACAGGGTCCACTCCTACAATGAGCAGTTCTTC.

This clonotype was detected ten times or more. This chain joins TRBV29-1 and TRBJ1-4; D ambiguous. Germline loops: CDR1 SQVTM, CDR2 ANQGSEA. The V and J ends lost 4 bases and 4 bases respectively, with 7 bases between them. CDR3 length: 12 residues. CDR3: CSVVTDNEKLFF. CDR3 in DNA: TGCAGCGTTGTTACTGATAATGAAAAACTGTTTTTT.

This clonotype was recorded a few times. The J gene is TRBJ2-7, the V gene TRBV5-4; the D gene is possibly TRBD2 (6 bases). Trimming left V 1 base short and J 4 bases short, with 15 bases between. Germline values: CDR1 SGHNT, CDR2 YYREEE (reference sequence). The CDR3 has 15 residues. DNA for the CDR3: TGTGCCAGCAGCTTGTCGCCGGGACTGGAGTACGAGCAGTACTTC. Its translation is CASSLSPGLEYEQYF.

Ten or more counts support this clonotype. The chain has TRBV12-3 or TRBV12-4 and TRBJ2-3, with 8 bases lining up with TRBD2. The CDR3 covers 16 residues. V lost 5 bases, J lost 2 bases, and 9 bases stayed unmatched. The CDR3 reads CASSPLYGRDTDTQYF. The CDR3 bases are TGTGCCAGCAGTCCCCTCTACGGGAGGGACACAGATACGCAGTATTTT.

The CDR3 here is CASRLRARGRNTEAFF. Here the CDR3 DNA reads TGTGCCAGCAGACTCCGGGCGCGGGGAAGGAACACTGAAGCTTTCTTT. The chain employs TRBV6-1 and TRBJ1-1, with D unresolved. Per the germline V gene, CDR1 is MNHNS and CDR2 is SASEGT. V was trimmed by 6 bases and J by 1 base, leaving 18 bases between them. This CDR3 comprises 16 residues.

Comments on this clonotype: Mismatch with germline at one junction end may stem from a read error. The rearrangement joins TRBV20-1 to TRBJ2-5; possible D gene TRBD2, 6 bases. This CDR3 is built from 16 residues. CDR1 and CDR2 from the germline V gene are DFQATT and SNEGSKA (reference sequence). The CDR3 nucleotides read TGCTGTGCTATCTTCTTGGCGGGGATAAATCAAGAGACCCAGTACTTC. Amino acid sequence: CCAIFLAGINQETQYF.

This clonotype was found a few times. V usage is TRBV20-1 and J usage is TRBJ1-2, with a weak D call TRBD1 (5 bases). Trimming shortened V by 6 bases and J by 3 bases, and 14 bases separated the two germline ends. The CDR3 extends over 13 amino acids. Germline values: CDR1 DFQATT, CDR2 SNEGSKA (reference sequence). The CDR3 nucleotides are TGCAGTGCCACCGACAGTTCGGACTATGGCTACACCTTC. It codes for CSATDSSDYGYTF.

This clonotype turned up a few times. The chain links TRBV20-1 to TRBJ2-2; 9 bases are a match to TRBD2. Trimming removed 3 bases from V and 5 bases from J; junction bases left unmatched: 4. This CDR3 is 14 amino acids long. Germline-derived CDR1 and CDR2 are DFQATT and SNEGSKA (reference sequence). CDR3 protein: CSARLAGRTGELFF. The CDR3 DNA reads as TGCAGTGCTAGGCTAGCGGGACGGACCGGGGAGCTGTTTTTT.

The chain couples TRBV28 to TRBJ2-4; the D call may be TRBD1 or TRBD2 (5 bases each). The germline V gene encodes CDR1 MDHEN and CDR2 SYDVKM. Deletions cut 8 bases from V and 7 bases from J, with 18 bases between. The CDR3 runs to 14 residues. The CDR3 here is CASQGEPTVNIQYF. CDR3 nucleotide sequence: TGTGCCAGCCAGGGAGAGCCTACCGTGAACATTCAGTACTTC.

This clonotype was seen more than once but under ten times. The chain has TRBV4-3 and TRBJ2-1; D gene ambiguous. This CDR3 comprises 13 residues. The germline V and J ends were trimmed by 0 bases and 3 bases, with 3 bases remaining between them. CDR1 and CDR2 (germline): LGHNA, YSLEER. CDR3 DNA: TGCGCCAGCAGCCAAGAGGTCTACAATGAGCAGTTCTTC. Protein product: CASSQEVYNEQFF.

The CDR3 DNA follows: TGCGCCAGCAGCTTGGTCGTGACTAGCGGGAAGGAGACCCAGTACTTC. Translating gives CASSLVVTSGKETQYF. V is TRBV5-1 and J is TRBJ2-5, with TRBD2 matching over 11 bases. The CDR3 spans 16 residues. Germline CDR1 SGHRS, CDR2 YFSETQ. V lost 0 bases to trimming and J lost 5 bases; unmatched junction nucleotides: 6.

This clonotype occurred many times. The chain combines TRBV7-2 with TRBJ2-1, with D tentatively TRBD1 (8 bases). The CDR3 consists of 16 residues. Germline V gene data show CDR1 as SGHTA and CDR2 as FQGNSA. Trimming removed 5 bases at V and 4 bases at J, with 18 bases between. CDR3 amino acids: CASSPQGGGGYNEQFF. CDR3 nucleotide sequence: TGTGCCAGCAGCCCACAGGGGGGGGGAGGTTACAATGAGCAGTTCTTC.

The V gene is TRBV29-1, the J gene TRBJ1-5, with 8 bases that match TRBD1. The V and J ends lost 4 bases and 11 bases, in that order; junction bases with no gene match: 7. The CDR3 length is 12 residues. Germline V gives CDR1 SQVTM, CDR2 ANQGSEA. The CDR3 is CSVGGQGGTQHF. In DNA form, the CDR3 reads TGCAGCGTTGGAGGACAGGGTGGGACCCAGCATTTT.

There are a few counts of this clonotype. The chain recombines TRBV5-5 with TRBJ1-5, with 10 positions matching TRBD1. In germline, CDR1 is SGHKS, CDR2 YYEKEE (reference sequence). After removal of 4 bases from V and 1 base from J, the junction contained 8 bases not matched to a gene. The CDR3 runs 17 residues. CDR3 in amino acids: CASSPRRDRGSNQPQHF. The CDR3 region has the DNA TGTGCCAGCAGCCCCCGTCGGGACAGGGGAAGCAATCAGCCCCAGCATTTT.

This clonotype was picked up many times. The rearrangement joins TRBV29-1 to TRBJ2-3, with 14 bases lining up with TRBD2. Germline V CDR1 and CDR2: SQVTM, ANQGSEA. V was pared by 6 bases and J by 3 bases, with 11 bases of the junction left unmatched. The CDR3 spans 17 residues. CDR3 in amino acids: CSVLKTRTSGRTDTQYF. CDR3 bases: TGCAGCGTCCTCAAGACTCGGACTAGCGGGAGGACAGATACGCAGTATTTT.

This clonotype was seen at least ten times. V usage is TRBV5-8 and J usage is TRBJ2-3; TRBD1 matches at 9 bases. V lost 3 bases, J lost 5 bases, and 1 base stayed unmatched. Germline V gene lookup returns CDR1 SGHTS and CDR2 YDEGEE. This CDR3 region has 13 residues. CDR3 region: CASSWDREDTQYF. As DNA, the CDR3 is TGTGCCAGCAGCTGGGACAGGGAAGATACGCAGTATTTT.

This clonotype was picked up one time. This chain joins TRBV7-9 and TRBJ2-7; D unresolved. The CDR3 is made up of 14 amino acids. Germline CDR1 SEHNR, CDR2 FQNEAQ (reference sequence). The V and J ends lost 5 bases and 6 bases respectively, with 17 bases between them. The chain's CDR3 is CASSLTGGAPEQYF. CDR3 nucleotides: TGTGCCAGCAGCCTCACGGGCGGAGCGCCCGAGCAGTACTTC.